The rows below give T cell receptor beta chains drawn from one sample of a study of blood T cell repertoires in COVID-19. Repertoires were generated with immunoSEQ multiplex PCR, while TCRdb's copy carries only in-frame clones and drops some. The table includes 250,000 to 400,000 clones, about 89% detected once. Source material: PBMCs or T cells enriched from blood (not recorded which). The origin of the receptors is a woman aged 25 to 39 who had recovered from COVID-19. Both conserved end residues are part of each CDR3.

j_call cdr3_length v_call cdr3_aa
TRBJ2-1 10 TRBV20-1 CSATGSEQFF
TRBJ2-2 14 TRBV9 CASARGVITGELFF
TRBJ2-3 18 TRBV28 CASRRLAGQLTSTDTQYF
TRBJ2-7 15 TRBV6-5 CASSYSTGGSYEQYF
TRBJ2-3 16 TRBV28 CASSLLGQGDGHTQYF
TRBJ1-1 15 TRBV5-1 CASSGRDRPNTEAFF
TRBJ2-1 15 TRBV27 CASSFGFGSYNEQFF
TRBJ1-2 14 TRBV4-1 CASMAPGKGYGYTF
TRBJ2-2 15 TRBV18 CASSQGRTNTGELFF
TRBJ2-7 16 TRBV5-1 CASSPGGTSGGTEQYF
TRBJ1-5 16 TRBV19 CASSPGTGGRNQPQHF
TRBJ2-2 17 TRBV7-3 CASSLEPYYTGTGELFF
TRBJ1-1 13 TRBV6-5 CASSLSGRAEAFF
TRBJ1-2 13 TRBV6-1 CASSEVAGGGYTF
TRBJ1-5 12 TRBV20-1 CSASRGNQPQHF
TRBJ1-1 15 TRBV28 CASSLLPGGNTEAFF
TRBJ2-3 15 TRBV7-2 CASSSEILSTDTQYF
TRBJ1-5 16 TRBV19 CASSTGGQYSNQPQHF
TRBJ1-2 17 TRBV27 CASSFVRSGGHSYGYTF
TRBJ2-3 15 TRBV10-2 CASSEPRGPWDTQYF
TRBJ1-2 15 TRBV5-5 CASSKPTGEGYGYTF
TRBJ1-3 16 TRBV19 CASSPAGGFSGNTIYF
TRBJ1-1 13 TRBV19 CATADRADTEAFF
TRBJ1-2 13 TRBV6-5 CASRPDWAGGYTF
TRBJ1-2 12 TRBV4-1 CASRLPQVGYTF